The sequence of this TCR beta chain was determined in a study of blood T cell repertoires in COVID-19. Profiling relied on immunoSEQ multiplex PCR, and the TCRdb table lists in-frame clones only, not all of them. The sample holds about 440,000 clones, about 89% seen once. CDR3 length: 12 residues. After removal of 7 bases from V and 4 bases from J, the junction contained 4 bases not matched to a gene. Germline lookup yields CDR1 GTSNPN and CDR2 SVGIG (reference sequence). V usage is TRBV30 and J usage is TRBJ2-7, with TRBD1 matching 10 bases. Sample: peripheral blood. This receptor was identified in a woman younger than 45 with acute or convalescent COVID-19. In DNA form, the CDR3 reads TGTGCCTTGCGACAGGGGGCATACGAGCAGTACTTC. This gives the protein CALRQGAYEQYF.